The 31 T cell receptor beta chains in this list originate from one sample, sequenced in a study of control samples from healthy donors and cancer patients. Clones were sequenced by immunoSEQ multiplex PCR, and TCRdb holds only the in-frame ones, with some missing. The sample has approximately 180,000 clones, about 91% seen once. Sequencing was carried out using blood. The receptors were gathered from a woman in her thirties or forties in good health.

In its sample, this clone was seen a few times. DNA of the CDR3: TGCGCCAGCAGTCTACAAACAGGGAACTCGGGTGGCTACACCTTC. Translation: CASSLQTGNSGGYTF. The chain combines TRBV4-1 with TRBJ1-2, with D possibly TRBD1 on 6 matching bases. The CDR3 has 15 residues. Germline V lookup: CDR1 MGHRA, CDR2 YSYEKL. V lost 6 bases to trimming and J lost 7 bases, with 21 bases between them.

This CDR3 reads CASSETANTEAFF. In DNA form, the CDR3 reads TGCGCCAGCAGTGAAACAGCAAACACTGAAGCTTTCTTT. The rearrangement uses TRBV10-1 and TRBJ1-1; D call uncertain. Germline CDR1 and CDR2: WNHNN and SYGVQD (reference sequence). V lost 3 bases and J lost 2, with 7 bases in between. The CDR3 runs to 13 residues.

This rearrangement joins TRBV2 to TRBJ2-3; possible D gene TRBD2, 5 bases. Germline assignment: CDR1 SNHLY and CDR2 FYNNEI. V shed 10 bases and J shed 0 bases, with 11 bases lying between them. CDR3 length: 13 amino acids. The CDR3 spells CAKKADSTDTQYF. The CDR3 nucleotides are TGTGCCAAAAAAGCGGATAGCACAGATACGCAGTATTTT.

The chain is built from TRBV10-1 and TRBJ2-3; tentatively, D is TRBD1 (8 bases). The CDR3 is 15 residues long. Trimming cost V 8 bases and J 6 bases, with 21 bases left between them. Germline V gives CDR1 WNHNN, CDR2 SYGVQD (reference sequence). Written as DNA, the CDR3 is TGCGCCAGCTCGGGATACAGGGGGGGTGCGGATACGCAGTATTTT. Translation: CASSGYRGGADTQYF.

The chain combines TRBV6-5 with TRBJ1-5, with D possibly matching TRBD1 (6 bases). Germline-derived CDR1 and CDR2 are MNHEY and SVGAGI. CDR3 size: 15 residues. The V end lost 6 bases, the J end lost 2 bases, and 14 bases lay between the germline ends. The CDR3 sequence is CASSPRGVGNQPQHF. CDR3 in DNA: TGTGCCAGCAGCCCGAGGGGGGTGGGCAATCAGCCCCAGCATTTT.

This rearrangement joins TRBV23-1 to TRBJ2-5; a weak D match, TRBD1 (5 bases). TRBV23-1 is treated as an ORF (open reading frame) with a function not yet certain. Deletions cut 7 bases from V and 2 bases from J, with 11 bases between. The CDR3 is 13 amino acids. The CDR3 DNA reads TGCGCCAGCAATAGGGGCCGACAAGAGACCCAGTACTTC. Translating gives CASNRGRQETQYF.

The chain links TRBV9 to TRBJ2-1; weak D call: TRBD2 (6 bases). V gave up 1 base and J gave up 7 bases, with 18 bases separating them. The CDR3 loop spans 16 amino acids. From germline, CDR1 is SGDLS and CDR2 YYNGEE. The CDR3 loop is CASSVTGFAGSNEQFF. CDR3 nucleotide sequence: TGTGCCAGCAGCGTAACGGGGTTCGCGGGGTCTAATGAGCAGTTCTTC.

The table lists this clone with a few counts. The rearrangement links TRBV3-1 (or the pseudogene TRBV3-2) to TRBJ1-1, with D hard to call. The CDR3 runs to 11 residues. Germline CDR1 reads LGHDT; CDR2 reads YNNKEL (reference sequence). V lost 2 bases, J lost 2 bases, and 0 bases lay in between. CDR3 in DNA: TGTGCCAGCAGCCAAAACACTGAAGCTTTCTTT. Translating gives CASSQNTEAFF.

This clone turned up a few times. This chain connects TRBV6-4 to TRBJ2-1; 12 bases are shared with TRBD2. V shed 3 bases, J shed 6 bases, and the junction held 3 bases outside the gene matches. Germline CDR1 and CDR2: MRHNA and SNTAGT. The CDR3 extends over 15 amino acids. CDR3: CASSESSGGANEQFF. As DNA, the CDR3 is TGTGCCAGCAGTGAGTCTAGCGGGGGGGCCAATGAGCAGTTCTTC.

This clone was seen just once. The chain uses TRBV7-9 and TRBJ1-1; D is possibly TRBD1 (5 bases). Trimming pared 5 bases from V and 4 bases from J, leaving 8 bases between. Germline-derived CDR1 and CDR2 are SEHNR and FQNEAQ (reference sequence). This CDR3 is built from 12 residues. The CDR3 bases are TGTGCCAGCAGCCCCAGGGCCACTGAAGCTTTCTTT. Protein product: CASSPRATEAFF.

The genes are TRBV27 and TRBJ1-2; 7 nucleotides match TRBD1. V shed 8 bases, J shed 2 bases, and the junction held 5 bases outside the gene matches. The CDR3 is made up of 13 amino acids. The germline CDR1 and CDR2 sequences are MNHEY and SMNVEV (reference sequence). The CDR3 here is CASRGQANYGYTF. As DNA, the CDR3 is TGTGCCAGCCGAGGACAGGCCAACTATGGCTACACCTTC.

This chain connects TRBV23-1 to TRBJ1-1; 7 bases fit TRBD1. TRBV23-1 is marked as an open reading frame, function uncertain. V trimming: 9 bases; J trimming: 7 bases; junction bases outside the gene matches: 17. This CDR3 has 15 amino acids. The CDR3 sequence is CARRQTDRRSHEAFF. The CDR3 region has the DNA TGCGCCAGAAGACAAACGGACAGGCGATCACATGAAGCTTTCTTT.

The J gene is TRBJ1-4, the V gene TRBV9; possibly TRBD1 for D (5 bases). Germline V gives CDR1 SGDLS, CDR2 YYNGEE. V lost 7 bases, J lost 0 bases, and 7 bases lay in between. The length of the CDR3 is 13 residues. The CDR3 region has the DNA TGTGCCAGCCAGGGTGCAACTAATGAAAAACTGTTTTTT. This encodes CASQGATNEKLFF.

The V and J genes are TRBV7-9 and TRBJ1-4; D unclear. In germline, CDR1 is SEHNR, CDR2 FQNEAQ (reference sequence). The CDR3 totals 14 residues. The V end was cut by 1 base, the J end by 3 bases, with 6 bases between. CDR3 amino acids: CASSLVGSNEKLFF. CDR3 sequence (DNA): TGTGCCAGCAGCTTAGTGGGTTCTAATGAAAAACTGTTTTTT. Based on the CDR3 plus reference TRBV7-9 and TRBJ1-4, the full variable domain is DTGVSQNPRHKITKRGQNVTFRCDPISEHNRLYWYRQTLGQGPEFLTYFQNEAQLEKSRLLSDRFSAERPKGSFSTLEIQRTEQGDSAMYLCASSLVGSNEKLFFGSGTQLSVL.

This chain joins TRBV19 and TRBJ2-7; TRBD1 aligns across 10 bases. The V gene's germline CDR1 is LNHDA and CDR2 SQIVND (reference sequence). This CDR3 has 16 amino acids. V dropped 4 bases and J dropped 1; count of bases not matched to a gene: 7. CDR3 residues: CASSRGGQGTSYEQYF. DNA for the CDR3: TGTGCCAGTAGTAGGGGGGGACAGGGGACATCCTACGAGCAGTACTTC.

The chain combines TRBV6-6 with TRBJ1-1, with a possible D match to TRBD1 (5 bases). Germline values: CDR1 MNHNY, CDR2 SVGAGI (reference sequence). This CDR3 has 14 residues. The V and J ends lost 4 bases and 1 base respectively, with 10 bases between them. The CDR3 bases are TGTGCCAGCAGTTGGGGGGGTCGGAACACTGAAGCTTTCTTT. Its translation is CASSWGGRNTEAFF.

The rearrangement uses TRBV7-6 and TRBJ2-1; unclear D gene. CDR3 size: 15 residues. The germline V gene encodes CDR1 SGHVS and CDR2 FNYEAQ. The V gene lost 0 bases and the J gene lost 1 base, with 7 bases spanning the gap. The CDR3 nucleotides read TGTGCCAGCAGCTTAGCGTGGGGATCCTACAATGAGCAGTTCTTC. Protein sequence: CASSLAWGSYNEQFF. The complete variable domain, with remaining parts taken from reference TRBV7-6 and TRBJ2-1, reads GAGVSQSPRYKVTKRGQDVALRCDPISGHVSLYWYRQALGQGPEFLTYFNYEAQQDKSGLPNDRFSAERPEGSISTLTIQRTEQRDSAMYRCASSLAWGSYNEQFFGPGTRLTVL.

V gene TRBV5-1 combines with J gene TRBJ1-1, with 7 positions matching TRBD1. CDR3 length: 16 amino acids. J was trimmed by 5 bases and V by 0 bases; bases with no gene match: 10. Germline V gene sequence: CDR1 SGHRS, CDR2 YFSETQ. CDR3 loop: CASSLVLQGIGTEAFF. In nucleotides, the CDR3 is TGCGCCAGCAGCTTGGTCCTACAGGGGATCGGAACTGAAGCTTTCTTT.

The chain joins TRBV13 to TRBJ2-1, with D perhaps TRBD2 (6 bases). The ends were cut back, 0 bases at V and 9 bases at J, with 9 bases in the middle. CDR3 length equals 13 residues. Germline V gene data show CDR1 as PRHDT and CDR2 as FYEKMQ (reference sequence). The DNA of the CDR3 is TGTGCCAGCAGCTTAGGAGGAGCGGGTGAGCAGTTCTTC. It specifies CASSLGGAGEQFF.

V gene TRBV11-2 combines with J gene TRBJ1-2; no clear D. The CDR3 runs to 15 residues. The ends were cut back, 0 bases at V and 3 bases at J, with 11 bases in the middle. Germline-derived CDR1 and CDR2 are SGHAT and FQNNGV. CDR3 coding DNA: TGTGCCAGCAGCTTAGATGGGAGGGCATACTATGGCTACACCTTC. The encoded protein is CASSLDGRAYYGYTF.

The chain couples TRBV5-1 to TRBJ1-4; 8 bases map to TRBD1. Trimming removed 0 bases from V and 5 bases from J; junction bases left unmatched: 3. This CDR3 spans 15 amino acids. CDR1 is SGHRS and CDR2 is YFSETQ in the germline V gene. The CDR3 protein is CASSLEYRGNEKLFF. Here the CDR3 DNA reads TGCGCCAGCAGCTTGGAATACAGGGGGAATGAAAAACTGTTTTTT.

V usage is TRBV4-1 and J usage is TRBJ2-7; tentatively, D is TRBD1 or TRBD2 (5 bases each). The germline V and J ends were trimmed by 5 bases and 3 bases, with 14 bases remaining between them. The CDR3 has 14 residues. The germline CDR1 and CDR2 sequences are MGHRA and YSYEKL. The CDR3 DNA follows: TGCGCCAGCAGCGACAAAGGGGCGGGCTACGAGCAGTACTTC. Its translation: CASSDKGAGYEQYF.

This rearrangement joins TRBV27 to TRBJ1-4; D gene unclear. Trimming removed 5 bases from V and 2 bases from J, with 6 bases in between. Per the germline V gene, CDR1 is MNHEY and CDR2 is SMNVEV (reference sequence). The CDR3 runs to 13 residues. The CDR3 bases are TGTGCCAGCAGTCCGGGGACTAATGAAAAACTGTTTTTT. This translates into CASSPGTNEKLFF.

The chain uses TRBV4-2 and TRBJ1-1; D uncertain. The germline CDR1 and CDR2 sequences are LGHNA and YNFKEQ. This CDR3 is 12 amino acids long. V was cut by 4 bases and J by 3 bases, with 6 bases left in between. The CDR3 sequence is CASSPDYTEAFF. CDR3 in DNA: TGTGCCAGCAGCCCTGACTACACTGAAGCTTTCTTT.

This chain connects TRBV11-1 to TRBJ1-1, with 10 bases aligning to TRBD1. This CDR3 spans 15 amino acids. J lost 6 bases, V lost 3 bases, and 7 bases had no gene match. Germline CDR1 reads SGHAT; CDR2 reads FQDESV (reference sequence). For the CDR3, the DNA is TGTGCCAGCAGCTTCTGGGACAGGGGTGTGGCTGAAGCTTTCTTT. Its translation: CASSFWDRGVAEAFF.

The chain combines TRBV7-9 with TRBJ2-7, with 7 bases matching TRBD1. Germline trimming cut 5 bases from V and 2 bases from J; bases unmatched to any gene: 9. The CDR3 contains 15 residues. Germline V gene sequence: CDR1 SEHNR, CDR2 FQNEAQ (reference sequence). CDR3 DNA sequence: TGTGCCAGCAGCGGCATGGGACAGACAACCTACGAGCAGTACTTC. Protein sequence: CASSGMGQTTYEQYF.

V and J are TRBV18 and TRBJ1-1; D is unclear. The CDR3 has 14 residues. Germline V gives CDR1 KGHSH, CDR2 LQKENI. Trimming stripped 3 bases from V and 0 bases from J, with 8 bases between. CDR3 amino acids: CASSPTALNTEAFF. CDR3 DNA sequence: TGTGCCAGCTCACCTACAGCCTTGAACACTGAAGCTTTCTTT. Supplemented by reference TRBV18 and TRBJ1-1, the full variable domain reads NAGVMQNPRHLVRRRGQEARLRCSPMKGHSHVYWYRQLPEEGLKFMVYLQKENIIDESGMPKERFSAEFPKEGPSILRIQQVVRGDSAAYFCASSPTALNTEAFFGQGTRLTVV.

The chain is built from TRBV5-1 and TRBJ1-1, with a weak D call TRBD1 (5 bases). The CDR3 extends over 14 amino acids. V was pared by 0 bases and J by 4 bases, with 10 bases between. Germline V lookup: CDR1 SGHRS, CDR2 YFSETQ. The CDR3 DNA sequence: TGCGCCAGCAGCTTGGAGACAGAAACCACTGAAGCTTTCTTT. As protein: CASSLETETTEAFF. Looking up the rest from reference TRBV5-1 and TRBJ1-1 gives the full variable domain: KAGVTQTPRYLIKTRGQQVTLSCSPISGHRSVSWYQQTPGQGLQFLFEYFSETQRNKGNFPGRFSGRQFSNSRSEMNVSTLELGDSALYLCASSLETETTEAFFGQGTRLTVV.

The CDR3, as DNA: TGCGCCAGCAGTGAGTCAGGGGCGGGGGAGCAGTTCTTC. It is translated as CASSESGAGEQFF. The rearrangement joins TRBV10-1 to TRBJ2-1, with D possibly TRBD2 on 6 matching bases. Trimming took off 0 bases at V and 10 bases at J, with 10 bases between the two ends. The CDR3 covers 13 residues. CDR1 is WNHNN and CDR2 is SYGVQD in the germline V gene (reference sequence).

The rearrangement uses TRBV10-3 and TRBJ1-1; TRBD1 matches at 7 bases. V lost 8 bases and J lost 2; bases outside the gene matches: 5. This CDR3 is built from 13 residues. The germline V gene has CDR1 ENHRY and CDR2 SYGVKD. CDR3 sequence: CAISGTANTEAFF. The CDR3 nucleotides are TGTGCCATCTCCGGGACAGCTAACACTGAAGCTTTCTTT.

CDR3 residues: CASSEVGTGVWNSPLHF. Here the CDR3 DNA reads TGTGCCAGCAGTGAAGTGGGAACAGGGGTTTGGAATTCACCCCTCCACTTT. The gene calls are TRBV6-1 and TRBJ1-6; 7 bases are shared with TRBD1. CDR3 size: 17 residues. V lost 1 base to trimming and J lost 7 bases; unmatched junction nucleotides: 10. Germline V lookup: CDR1 MNHNS, CDR2 SASEGT.